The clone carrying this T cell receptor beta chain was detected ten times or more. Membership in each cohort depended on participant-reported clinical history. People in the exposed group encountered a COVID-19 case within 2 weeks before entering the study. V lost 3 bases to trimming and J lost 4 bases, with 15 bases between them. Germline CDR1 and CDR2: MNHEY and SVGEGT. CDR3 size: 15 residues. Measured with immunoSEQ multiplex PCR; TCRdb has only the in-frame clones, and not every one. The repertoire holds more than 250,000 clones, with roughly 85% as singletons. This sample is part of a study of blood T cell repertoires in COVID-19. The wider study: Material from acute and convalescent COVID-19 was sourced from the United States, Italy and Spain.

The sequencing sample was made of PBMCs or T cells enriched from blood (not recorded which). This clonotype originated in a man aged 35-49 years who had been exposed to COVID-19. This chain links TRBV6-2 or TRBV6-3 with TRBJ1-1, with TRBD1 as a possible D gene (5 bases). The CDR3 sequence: CASSYRGLTRTEAFF. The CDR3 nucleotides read TGTGCCAGCAGTTATCGGGGGTTGACTCGCACTGAAGCTTTCTTT.